This TCR beta chain was sequenced in a study of OX40 agonist ivuxolimab in advanced cancers. Regarding the study as a whole: Averaged across samples, CD8+ T cells carried more expanded clones than CD4+ did.

Profiled with immunoSEQ multiplex PCR; TCRdb holds only in-frame clones, not every one. This table has approximately 74,000 clones, 85% to 90% appearing once. J gave up 7 bases and V 4 bases, and 10 bases lay outside the gene matches. This CDR3 comprises 15 residues. From germline, CDR1 is SGHDT and CDR2 YYEEEE. Of note for this clone: Its antigen is currently unknown.

The V gene is TRBV5-6, the J gene TRBJ2-1, with 8 nucleotides matching TRBD2. The sequence was collected from an adult with an advanced solid tumor such as melanoma, head and neck, liver or kidney cancer. Sequencing used CD4+ or CD8+ T cells sorted from blood, obtained in a trial of the OX40 agonist ivuxolimab. CDR3 DNA: TGTGCCAGCAGCCAGGGGCTAGCGGGTTATAATGAGCAGTTCTTC. Amino acids: CASSQGLAGYNEQFF.